The TCR beta chain under discussion was sequenced for a study of neurological immune-mediated disorders. Study-wide findings and caveats: The absence of shared CDR3 amino acid sequences among expanded clones across subjects suggests private repertoires in all groups.

Per the germline V gene, CDR1 is DFQATT and CDR2 is SNEGSKA (reference sequence). This CDR3 has 14 residues. The V and J ends lost 1 base and 1 base respectively, with 11 bases between them. With respect to this clonotype: What it binds is unknown.

Time point given: longitudinal time-point 2. PBMCs stored at -80 C, numbering 2 million, were the origin of the unsorted libraries. 5'RACE employing 10-nucleotide random UMIs yielded the cDNA. TCRdb passed the 5' RACE reads through MiXCR, listing each CDR3 protein once. There are some 87,000 distinct CDR3 sequences in the sample; under 15% occur only once, and roughly 5% lies in the top ten. The chain has TRBV20-1 and TRBJ2-7; a weak D match, TRBD2 (5 bases). The TCR originated in a female donor with HTLV-1-associated myelopathy (HAM/TSP). Sequenced: PBMCs. The CDR3 region is CSARVRTGSYEQYF. The CDR3 bases are TGCAGTGCTAGAGTTCGGACTGGATCCTACGAGCAGTACTTC.